This TCR beta chain comes out of a study of T cell changes during pregnancy in multiple sclerosis. Looked up from germline, CDR1 is SGHRS and CDR2 is YFSETQ. This CDR3 has 13 residues. Trimming took off 1 base at V and 3 bases at J, with 8 bases between the two ends. TCRdb's table, derived via immunoSEQ multiplex PCR, lists solely in-frame clones and lacks some. The table shows some 85,000 clones, with about 96% occurring only once. This material consisted of peripheral blood, taken in the second trimester of pregnancy. This sequence was found in a female donor with multiple sclerosis, enrolled in a pregnancy study. V gene TRBV5-1 combines with J gene TRBJ2-7; D is undetermined. The CDR3 here is CASSLSQNYEQYF. CDR3 nucleotides: TGCGCCAGCAGCTTGTCCCAGAACTACGAGCAGTACTTC.